Following are 15 T cell receptor beta chains from one sample sequenced in a study of T cell changes during pregnancy in multiple sclerosis. Measured with immunoSEQ multiplex PCR; TCRdb has only the in-frame clones, and not every one. The sample includes about 62,000 clones, 89% seen only once; the top ten take roughly 2.6%. Sequencing used peripheral blood, obtained in the first trimester of pregnancy. These receptors came from a female donor with multiple sclerosis, enrolled in a pregnancy study.

The DNA of the CDR3 is TGTGCCAGCAGCCAAAGTTACACCCGCACAGATACGCAGTATTTT. This encodes CASSQSYTRTDTQYF. The chain has TRBV6-1 and TRBJ2-3; D gene uncertain. Trimming took off 6 bases at V and 1 base at J, with 14 bases between the two ends. From germline, CDR1 is MNHNS and CDR2 SASEGT. The CDR3 contains 15 residues.

The chain employs TRBV6-4 and TRBJ1-5; D may be TRBD1 (5 bases). The CDR3 is made up of 17 amino acids. The V and J ends lost 2 bases and 4 bases respectively, with 18 bases between them. The germline CDR1 and CDR2 sequences are MRHNA and SNTAGT. CDR3 region: CASSDHQGLPLNQPQHF. CDR3 bases: TGTGCCAGCAGTGACCACCAGGGCCTTCCTCTAAATCAGCCCCAGCATTTT.

This sequence joins TRBV28 and TRBJ1-5; D may be TRBD1 (5 bases). CDR1 MDHEN and CDR2 SYDVKM come from the germline V gene. CDR3 size: 12 residues. V was pared by 8 bases and J by 3 bases, with 8 bases between. CDR3 sequence (DNA): TGTGCCAGCGGGGGACTCAATCAGCCCCAGCATTTT. Amino acid sequence: CASGGLNQPQHF. The variable domain in full, completed from reference TRBV28 and TRBJ1-5, reads DVKVTQSSRYLVKRTGEKVFLECVQDMDHENMFWYRQDPGLGLRLIYFSYDVKMKEKGDIPEGYSVSREKKERFSLILESASTNQTSMYLCASGGLNQPQHFGDGTRLSIL.

The CDR3 coding sequence is TGCGCCAGCAGCCGTACAGGGGGTGGAAACACCATATATTTT. Translation: CASSRTGGGNTIYF. This chain uses TRBV4-3 with TRBJ1-3; TRBD1 aligns across 8 bases. V shed 4 bases and J 3 bases; nucleotides not matched to a gene: 2. The germline gives CDR1 LGHNA, CDR2 YSLEER. This CDR3 region has 14 residues.

The chain combines TRBV18 with TRBJ2-7, with D uncertain. The germline V and J ends were trimmed by 5 bases and 6 bases, with 14 bases remaining between them. This CDR3 has 13 residues. Germline lookup yields CDR1 KGHSH and CDR2 LQKENI. CDR3: CASSTGRLGEQYF. CDR3 DNA: TGTGCCAGCTCAACCGGAAGACTCGGCGAGCAGTACTTC.

The V and J genes are TRBV9 and TRBJ2-1, with 7 bases fitting TRBD2. Trimming cost V 1 base and J 6 bases; bases outside gene matches: 4. The CDR3 length is 14 residues. Germline V gene data show CDR1 as SGDLS and CDR2 as YYNGEE. The CDR3 here is CASSVSGEGNEQFF. CDR3 nucleotides: TGTGCCAGCAGCGTATCGGGGGAGGGCAATGAGCAGTTCTTC. Combining the CDR3 with reference TRBV9 and TRBJ2-1 gives the whole variable domain DSGVTQTPKHLITATGQRVTLRCSPRSGDLSVYWYQQSLDQGLQFLIQYYNGEERAKGNILERFSAQQFPDLHSELNLSSLELGDSALYFCASSVSGEGNEQFFGPGTRLTVL.

The chain joins TRBV27 to TRBJ2-5, with TRBD2 as a possible D gene (5 bases). The CDR3 totals 13 residues. The V gene's germline CDR1 is MNHEY and CDR2 SMNVEV (reference sequence). Trimming took off 6 bases at V and 0 bases at J, with 8 bases between the two ends. The CDR3 nucleotides read TGTGCCAGCAGATTAGCGAACCAAGAGACCCAGTACTTC. The encoded protein is CASRLANQETQYF.

The chain employs TRBV4-2 and TRBJ2-3; 8 positions match TRBD1. Germline assignment: CDR1 LGHNA and CDR2 YNFKEQ. Trimming removed 0 bases from V and 0 bases from J; junction bases left unmatched: 5. The CDR3 runs 17 residues. Here the CDR3 DNA reads TGTGCCAGCAGCCAAGAGGGCAGGGGGCCAAGCACAGATACGCAGTATTTT. This translates into CASSQEGRGPSTDTQYF.

CDR3 in DNA: TGCGCCAGCGACCGCGGATACCGCTCCTACAATGAGCAGTTCTTC. Protein sequence: CASDRGYRSYNEQFF. V and J are TRBV23-1 and TRBJ2-1; D remains unclear. TRBV23-1 is identified as an open reading frame with a role that is uncertain. This CDR3 has 15 residues. The V end was cut by 8 bases, the J end by 0 bases, with 14 bases between.

This chain connects TRBV7-9 to TRBJ1-1; 8 positions match TRBD1. This CDR3 is built from 14 residues. Trimming removed 5 bases from V and 7 bases from J; junction bases left unmatched: 9. CDR1 and CDR2 from the germline V gene are SEHNR and FQNEAQ (reference sequence). CDR3 in DNA: TGTGCCAGCAGCCCCTTCTTGACAGGGGTTGAAGCTTTCTTT. It translates to CASSPFLTGVEAFF.

The rearrangement uses TRBV7-8 and TRBJ2-5, with D possibly TRBD1 on 6 matching bases. The CDR3 has 16 residues. Germline V lookup: CDR1 SGHVS, CDR2 FQNEAQ. Between the trimmed V and J ends, which lost 3 bases and 2 bases, there was a span of 16 bases. The CDR3 bases are TGTGCCAGCAGCTTGTACTACGGGACAAATCAAGAGACCCAGTACTTC. Protein sequence: CASSLYYGTNQETQYF.

The J gene is TRBJ2-7, the V gene TRBV5-1; D uncertain. Germline loops: CDR1 SGHRS, CDR2 YFSETQ. Trimming stripped 0 bases from V and 6 bases from J, with 13 bases between. This CDR3 spans 14 amino acids. The DNA of the CDR3 is TGCGCCAGCAGCTTGGAGAATATACGAGTCGAGCAGTACTTC. Protein product: CASSLENIRVEQYF.

V gene TRBV18 combines with J gene TRBJ2-3; no clear D. Germline V gene sequence: CDR1 KGHSH, CDR2 LQKENI. V shed 0 bases and J shed 4 bases, with 5 bases lying between them. This CDR3 spans 13 amino acids. The CDR3 is CASSPPSADTQYF. The CDR3 DNA reads TGTGCCAGCTCACCACCTTCTGCAGATACGCAGTATTTT.

The sample holds one count of this clone. V and J are TRBV4-2 and TRBJ1-4; 7 bases are a match to TRBD1. The germline CDR1 and CDR2 sequences are LGHNA and YNFKEQ. V shed 1 base and J 7 bases; nucleotides not matched to a gene: 6. The CDR3 is made up of 15 amino acids. In DNA form, the CDR3 reads TGTGCCAGCAGCCAAGTAAGACAGGGAGTTGAAAAACTGTTTTTT. This encodes CASSQVRQGVEKLFF.

The rearrangement uses TRBV7-3 and TRBJ2-5, with 13 nucleotides matching TRBD2. Unmatched junction bases numbered 9, after V lost 5 bases and J lost 6 bases. Germline CDR1 reads SGHTA; CDR2 reads FQGTGA. The CDR3 is 16 amino acids. The CDR3: CASSLGAGTSGKTQYF. CDR3 DNA: TGTGCCAGCAGCCTCGGGGCGGGGACTAGCGGGAAGACCCAGTACTTC.